The sample holds a few counts of the clone carrying this T cell receptor (beta chain). Its antigen is unidentified. The data are from a study of cytomegalovirus exposure and HLA in healthy donors. Overall study findings and caveats: The authors listed around 150 TCR beta chains as cytomegalovirus-associated.

Germline V gene lookup returns CDR1 SGHRS and CDR2 YFSETQ. The trim removed 4 bases at V and 5 bases at J, leaving 11 bases unmatched. The CDR3 extends over 16 amino acids. The PCR employed 60 Vbeta primers together with 13 Jbeta primers. Libraries were prepared by immunoSEQ multiplex PCR; TCRdb keeps only in-frame clonotypes and omits some of them. The sample lists 100,000 to 150,000 clones, about 9.4% occurring once. What was sequenced was PBMCs. The chain recombines TRBV5-1 with TRBJ2-3, with 9 bases matching TRBD2. The sequence came from a woman between 35 and 50 years old in good health and CMV-seropositive. The DNA for the CDR3 is TGCGCCAGCAGCCTAAGCGGCGGGGGGGCCGGAGATACGCAGTATTTT. Its protein product is CASSLSGGGAGDTQYF.